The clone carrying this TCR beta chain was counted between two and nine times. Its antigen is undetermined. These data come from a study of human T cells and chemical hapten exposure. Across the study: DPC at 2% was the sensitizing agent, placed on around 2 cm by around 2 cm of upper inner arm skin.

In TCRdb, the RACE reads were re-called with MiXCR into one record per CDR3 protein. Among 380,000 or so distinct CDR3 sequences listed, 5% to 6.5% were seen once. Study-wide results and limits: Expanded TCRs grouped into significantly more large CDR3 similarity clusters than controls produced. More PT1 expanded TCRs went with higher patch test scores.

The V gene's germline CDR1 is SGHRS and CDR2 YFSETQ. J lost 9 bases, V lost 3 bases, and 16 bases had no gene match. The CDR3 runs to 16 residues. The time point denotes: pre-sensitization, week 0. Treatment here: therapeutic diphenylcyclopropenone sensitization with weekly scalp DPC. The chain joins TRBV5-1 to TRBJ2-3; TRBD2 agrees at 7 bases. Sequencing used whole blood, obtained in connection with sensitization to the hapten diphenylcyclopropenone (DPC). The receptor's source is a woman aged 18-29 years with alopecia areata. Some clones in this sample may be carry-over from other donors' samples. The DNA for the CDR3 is TGCGCCAGCAGCTCGTCCGCCCCAGCGGGGAGGGGCACGCAGTATTTT. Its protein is CASSSSAPAGRGTQYF.